These 27 T cell receptor beta chains came from one sample sequenced in a study of blood T cell repertoires in COVID-19. Sequencing used immunoSEQ multiplex PCR; TCRdb keeps in-frame clones, though not all of them. The table shows a few hundred thousand clones, with 70% to 90% occurring only once. Sequencing input: PBMCs or T cells enriched from blood (not recorded which). The receptors stem from a man between 40 and 49 years old in a cohort exposed to, infected with or recovered from COVID-19 (not recorded which).

The chain has TRBV10-3 and TRBJ1-4, with D possibly being TRBD1 (6 bases). Looked up from germline, CDR1 is ENHRY and CDR2 is SYGVKD. V was pared by 10 bases and J by 7 bases, with 16 bases between. The CDR3 totals 13 residues. CDR3: CATRTDGVEKLFF. The DNA for the CDR3 is TGTGCCACAAGGACAGATGGGGTTGAAAAACTGTTTTTT.

The chain joins TRBV7-2 to TRBJ2-1, with a weak D call TRBD2 (6 bases). The CDR3 totals 15 residues. CDR1 and CDR2 (germline): SGHTA, FQGNSA. Between the trimmed V and J ends, which lost 2 bases and 5 bases, there was a span of 13 bases. This chain's CDR3 is CASSLSSGAHNEQFF. As DNA, the CDR3 is TGTGCCAGCAGCTTATCGTCGGGAGCTCACAATGAGCAGTTCTTC.

This chain connects TRBV27 to TRBJ2-7; D unclear. The CDR3 is 13 residues long. The germline V and J ends were trimmed by 6 bases and 6 bases, with 15 bases remaining between them. Germline V gene data show CDR1 as MNHEY and CDR2 as SMNVEV (reference sequence). CDR3 amino acids: CASSIRVTGEQYF. In DNA form, the CDR3 reads TGTGCCAGCAGCATCCGGGTTACGGGCGAGCAGTACTTC.

The rearrangement joins TRBV10-3 to TRBJ2-3, with D possibly TRBD1 on 6 matching bases. CDR1 ENHRY and CDR2 SYGVKD come from the germline V gene. Trimming cost V 4 bases and J 0 bases, with 11 bases left between them. The CDR3 has 15 residues. The CDR3 spells CAISGQVLSTDTQYF. The CDR3 DNA sequence: TGTGCCATCAGTGGACAGGTTCTTAGCACAGATACGCAGTATTTT.

The chain joins TRBV27 to TRBJ1-3, with D tentatively TRBD1 (5 bases). The V gene lost 2 bases and the J gene lost 4 bases, with 9 bases spanning the gap. This CDR3 spans 14 amino acids. Per the germline V gene, CDR1 is MNHEY and CDR2 is SMNVEV (reference sequence). The CDR3 spells CASSLVAGGNTIYF. CDR3 DNA sequence: TGTGCCAGCAGTTTAGTTGCAGGGGGAAACACCATATATTTT.

This clone was found once. The chain uses TRBV12-3 or TRBV12-4 and TRBJ2-5; no clear D. V was trimmed by 2 bases and J by 2 bases, leaving 6 bases between them. This CDR3 is 13 amino acids long. The CDR3 region has the DNA TGTGCCAGCAGTTTATCAGGACAAGAGACCCAGTACTTC. Protein product: CASSLSGQETQYF.

The rearrangement links TRBV27 to TRBJ2-3, with TRBD2 identical over 9 bases. The length of the CDR3 is 14 residues. V was clipped by 6 bases and J by 1 base; unmatched bases: 2. Germline CDR1 reads MNHEY; CDR2 reads SMNVEV (reference sequence). CDR3 region: CASSRTSGTDTQYF. DNA of the CDR3: TGTGCCAGCAGCCGGACTAGCGGCACAGATACGCAGTATTTT.

V and J are TRBV6-5 and TRBJ2-7; D unresolved. The V gene lost 5 bases and the J gene lost 0 bases, with 11 bases spanning the gap. CDR3 length: 14 residues. The germline CDR1 and CDR2 sequences are MNHEY and SVGAGI. The CDR3 sequence: CASSPPTVSYEQYF. CDR3 sequence (DNA): TGTGCCAGCAGTCCCCCAACGGTCTCCTACGAGCAGTACTTC.

This chain links TRBV6-1 with TRBJ1-2; D gene uncertain. The CDR3 is 13 residues long. In germline, CDR1 is MNHNS, CDR2 SASEGT. V gave up 1 base and J gave up 6 bases, with 9 bases separating them. CDR3 sequence (DNA): TGTGCCAGCAGTGAAGGGCGGGTCAATGGCTACACCTTC. Protein sequence: CASSEGRVNGYTF.

The V call is TRBV7-6, the J call TRBJ1-1, with 7 bases identical to TRBD1. J was trimmed by 3 bases and V by 5 bases; bases with no gene match: 3. Germline V gives CDR1 SGHVS, CDR2 FNYEAQ. The CDR3 is made up of 13 amino acids. The CDR3 loop is CASSRQGDTEAFF. Written as DNA, the CDR3 is TGTGCCAGCAGCAGACAGGGAGACACTGAAGCTTTCTTT.

The V and J genes are TRBV10-3 and TRBJ2-1, with D possibly TRBD2 on 5 matching bases. The CDR3 is made up of 16 amino acids. Trimming left V 0 bases short and J 2 bases short, with 11 bases between. CDR1 and CDR2 from the germline V gene are ENHRY and SYGVKD. The CDR3 sequence is CAISESTGKPYNEQFF. CDR3 DNA sequence: TGTGCCATCAGTGAGTCGACGGGGAAACCCTACAATGAGCAGTTCTTC.

The chain combines TRBV9 with TRBJ2-3, with unresolved D. Trimming shortened V by 4 bases and J by 1 base, and 10 bases separated the two germline ends. The CDR3 loop spans 14 amino acids. The V gene's germline CDR1 is SGDLS and CDR2 YYNGEE. CDR3 DNA: TGTGCCAGCAGCCCCCAGAGCGGCACAGATACGCAGTATTTT. It encodes CASSPQSGTDTQYF.

The J gene is TRBJ2-1, the V gene TRBV2; 8 nucleotides align to TRBD2. The CDR3 has 15 amino acids. Looked up from germline, CDR1 is SNHLY and CDR2 is FYNNEI. With V trimmed by 6 bases and J by 0 bases, 4 bases remained unmatched. In DNA form, the CDR3 reads TGTGCCAGCAGCGAGCGGGAGTTCTCCTACAATGAGCAGTTCTTC. It translates to CASSEREFSYNEQFF.

This clone was picked up one time. This chain links TRBV19 with TRBJ2-7, with 8 bases that match TRBD2. CDR3 size: 15 residues. V shed 1 base, J shed 2 bases, and the junction held 4 bases outside the gene matches. Germline assignment: CDR1 LNHDA and CDR2 SQIVND (reference sequence). CDR3 amino acids: CASSIASSGAYEQYF. CDR3 nucleotide sequence: TGTGCCAGTAGTATAGCGAGTAGCGGGGCCTACGAGCAGTACTTC.

The rearrangement joins TRBV7-3 to TRBJ2-5; 11 bases match TRBD2. Germline CDR1 is SGHTA and CDR2 is FQGTGA. The CDR3 has 15 amino acids. V dropped 3 bases and J dropped 5; count of bases not matched to a gene: 5. The CDR3 sequence: CASSFTSGSGETQYF. Here the CDR3 DNA reads TGTGCCAGCAGCTTTACTAGCGGGAGCGGCGAGACCCAGTACTTC.

The genes are TRBV5-1 and TRBJ1-2; D is undetermined. This CDR3 has 14 residues. From germline, CDR1 is SGHRS and CDR2 YFSETQ. Trimming shortened V by 4 bases and J by 2 bases, and 12 bases separated the two germline ends. The DNA for the CDR3 is TGCGCCAGCAGCGTTGGGAGGGAGAACTATGGCTACACCTTC. The encoded protein is CASSVGRENYGYTF.

The chain's CDR3 is CASSKGGGGRGINSPLHF. The DNA for the CDR3 is TGTGCCAGCAGCAAAGGTGGAGGGGGCAGGGGGATCAATTCACCCCTCCACTTT. The chain is built from TRBV21-1 and TRBJ1-6; the D segment call TRBD1 is taken from the table without a DNA check. TRBV21-1 is a known pseudogene. This CDR3 has 18 amino acids.

V is TRBV5-1 and J is TRBJ1-4, with D possibly being TRBD1 (6 bases). Trimming pared 4 bases from V and 0 bases from J, leaving 16 bases between. Germline CDR1 and CDR2: SGHRS and YFSETQ. The CDR3 sequence is 17 residues long. As DNA, the CDR3 is TGCGCCAGCAGCCAACTGGGGGCGGCAGCAACTAATGAAAAACTGTTTTTT. This sequence encodes CASSQLGAAATNEKLFF.

The chain's CDR3 is CATSDALTELGTGELFF. DNA for the CDR3: TGTGCCACCAGTGATGCCTTGACAGAGCTGGGAACCGGGGAGCTGTTTTTT. The chain combines TRBV24-1 with TRBJ2-2, with D possibly TRBD1 on 5 matching bases. V shed 3 bases and J shed 5 bases, with 18 bases lying between them. Germline V lookup: CDR1 KGHDR, CDR2 SFDVKD. CDR3 length equals 17 residues.

The chain links TRBV5-1 to TRBJ2-7; no clear D gene. CDR3 length: 14 amino acids. Germline assignment: CDR1 SGHRS and CDR2 YFSETQ. V lost 3 bases to trimming and J lost 2 bases, with 12 bases between them. The CDR3 reads CASSSNIAAYEQYF. CDR3 bases: TGCGCCAGCAGCTCAAACATAGCTGCCTACGAGCAGTACTTC.

The CDR3 here is CASSFTVTGVTEAFF. CDR3 coding DNA: TGTGCCAGCAGCTTTACCGTAACGGGGGTGACTGAAGCTTTCTTT. The chain links TRBV5-6 to TRBJ1-1; tentatively, D is TRBD1 (5 bases). This CDR3 has 15 residues. The V and J ends lost 2 bases and 5 bases respectively, with 16 bases between them. Germline CDR1 reads SGHDT; CDR2 reads YYEEEE.

The V gene is TRBV19, the J gene TRBJ1-2, with D tentatively TRBD1 (5 bases). V was clipped by 6 bases and J by 4 bases, with 12 bases between them. Germline assignment: CDR1 LNHDA and CDR2 SQIVND (reference sequence). The CDR3 is 13 residues long. The CDR3 here is CASSNDRIYGYTF. DNA for the CDR3: TGTGCCAGTAGCAATGACAGAATCTATGGCTACACCTTC.

The chain recombines TRBV18 with TRBJ2-6, with D unresolved. CDR3 length: 18 amino acids. The ends were cut back, 0 bases at V and 2 bases at J, with 14 bases in the middle. Germline CDR1 and CDR2: KGHSH and LQKENI. The CDR3 region has the DNA TGTGCCAGCTCACCACCGGGCAGTCGTACTCCTGGGGCCAACGTCCTGACTTTC. It encodes CASSPPGSRTPGANVLTF.

The chain employs TRBV7-9 and TRBJ1-6, with D uncertain. The CDR3 is made up of 12 amino acids. Germline-derived CDR1 and CDR2 are SEHNR and FQNEAQ (reference sequence). V gave up 5 bases and J gave up 6 bases, with 5 bases separating them. The DNA of the CDR3 is TGTGCCAGCAGCCCCGTTAATTCACCCCTCCACTTT. This codes for CASSPVNSPLHF.

The chain carries TRBV7-9 and TRBJ2-3; TRBD2 agrees at 7 bases. Per the germline V gene, CDR1 is SEHNR and CDR2 is FQNEAQ (reference sequence). The CDR3 extends over 13 amino acids. Germline trimming cut 5 bases from V and 10 bases from J; bases unmatched to any gene: 9. The CDR3 DNA sequence: TGTGCCAGCAGCGTGGGGACTACCGGGGCGCAGTATTTT. It is translated as CASSVGTTGAQYF. The complete variable domain, with remaining parts taken from reference TRBV7-9 and TRBJ2-3, reads DTGVSQNPRHKITKRGQNVTFRCDPISEHNRLYWYRQTLGQGPEFLTYFQNEAQLEKSRLLSDRFSAERPKGSFSTLEIQRTEQGDSAMYLCASSVGTTGAQYFGPGTRLTVL.

V usage is TRBV6-4 and J usage is TRBJ2-1; 7 positions agree with TRBD2. The trim removed 4 bases at V and 4 bases at J, leaving 7 bases unmatched. This CDR3 is 15 amino acids long. Germline CDR1 and CDR2: MRHNA and SNTAGT. The CDR3 region has the DNA TGTGCCAGCAGTGCCTTGGGCGGGGGATACAATGAGCAGTTCTTC. Translation gives CASSALGGGYNEQFF.

This chain connects TRBV2 to TRBJ2-5, with 12 nucleotides matching TRBD2. This CDR3 spans 16 amino acids. J was trimmed by 5 bases and V by 6 bases; bases with no gene match: 10. The germline gives CDR1 SNHLY, CDR2 FYNNEI. Here the CDR3 reads CASRSLAGGPGETQYF. DNA for the CDR3: TGTGCCAGCAGGAGCCTAGCGGGAGGGCCTGGGGAGACCCAGTACTTC. Drawing the rest from reference TRBV2 and TRBJ2-5, the complete variable domain is EPEVTQTPSHQVTQMGQEVILRCVPISNHLYFYWYRQILGQKVEFLVSFYNNEISEKSEIFDDQFSVERPDGSNFTLKIRSTKLEDSAMYFCASRSLAGGPGETQYFGPGTRLLVL.